This T cell receptor (beta chain) was sequenced during a study of cytomegalovirus exposure and HLA in healthy donors. Here immunoSEQ multiplex PCR was the method, and the copy in TCRdb shows in-frame clones only, minus some. The sample holds about 82,000 clones; 85% to 95% are singletons and the top ten take 0.69%. This CDR3 spans 14 amino acids. V dropped 4 bases and J dropped 3 bases, with 12 bases sitting between them. CDR1 is LGHNA and CDR2 is YSLEER in the germline V gene. This receptor was obtained from a woman between 18 and 29 years old in good health and CMV-seronegative. The specimen sequenced was PBMCs. The V call is TRBV4-3, the J call TRBJ1-2; a weak D match, TRBD1 (5 bases). The CDR3 protein is CASSPLGVYYGYTF. For the CDR3, the DNA is TGCGCCAGCAGCCCGTTAGGGGTCTACTATGGCTACACCTTC.